This TCR beta chain was obtained from a study of shared clonotypes between healthy human individuals. Study-level information: Each donor contributed plates that comprised three CD4 naive, three CD4 memory, two CD8 naive and one CD8 memory.

Study-wide results and limits: Shared clonotypes: roughly 4.7% naive CD4, about 3.3% naive CD8, around 2.4% memory CD4, approximately 0.41% memory CD8.

Germline loops: CDR1 MDHEN, CDR2 SYDVKM. There are 15 residues in the CDR3. Trimming cost V 3 bases and J 8 bases, with 16 bases left between them. Notes on this clone: The antigen is undetermined.

Each PCR replicate from the sorted subsets contained 150 to 250 ng DNA, which is about 31,000 T cell genomes. The protocol was immunoSEQ multiplex PCR, while the TCRdb copy is restricted to in-frame clones and leaves out a portion. In the table there are approximately 2.5 million clones, roughly nine tenths of which are singletons. This chain connects TRBV28 to TRBJ2-2; D might be TRBD2 (5 bases). Material for sequencing was naive CD4+ T cells sorted from blood. Stated subset: CD45RA+ positively selected. This receptor was identified in a man between 18 and 29 years old in good health. The CDR3 sequence is CASSFRLAGNGELFF. CDR3 bases: TGTGCCAGCAGTTTTAGGCTAGCCGGTAATGGGGAGCTGTTTTTT.